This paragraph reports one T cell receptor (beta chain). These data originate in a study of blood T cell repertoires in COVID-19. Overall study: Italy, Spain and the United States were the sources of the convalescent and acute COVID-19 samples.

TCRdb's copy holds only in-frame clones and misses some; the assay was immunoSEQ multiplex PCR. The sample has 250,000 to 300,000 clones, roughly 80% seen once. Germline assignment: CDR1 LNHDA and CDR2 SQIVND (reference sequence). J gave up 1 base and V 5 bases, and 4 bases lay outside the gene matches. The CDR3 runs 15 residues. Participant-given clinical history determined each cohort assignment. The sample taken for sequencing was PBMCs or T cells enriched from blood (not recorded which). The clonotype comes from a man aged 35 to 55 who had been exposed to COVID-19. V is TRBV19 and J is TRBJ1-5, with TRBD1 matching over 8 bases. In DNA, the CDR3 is TGTGCCAGTAGTGCCAGGGGGCTCAGCAATCAGCCCCAGCATTTT. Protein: CASSARGLSNQPQHF.